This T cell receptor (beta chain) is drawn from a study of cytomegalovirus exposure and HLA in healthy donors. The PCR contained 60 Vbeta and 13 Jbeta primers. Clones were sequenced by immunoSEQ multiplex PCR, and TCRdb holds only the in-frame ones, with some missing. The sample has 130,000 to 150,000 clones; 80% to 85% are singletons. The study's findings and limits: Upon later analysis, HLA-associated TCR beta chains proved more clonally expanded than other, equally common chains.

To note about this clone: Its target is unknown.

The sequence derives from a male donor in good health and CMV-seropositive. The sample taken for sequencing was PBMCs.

This CDR3 reads CASSLIPTGWVDTEAFF. The CDR3, as DNA: TGTGCCAGCAGTTTAATCCCGACAGGGTGGGTGGACACTGAAGCTTTCTTT. This chain joins TRBV28 and TRBJ1-1, with TRBD1 matching 7 bases. Germline CDR1 and CDR2: MDHEN and SYDVKM. This CDR3 contains 17 residues. With V trimmed by 2 bases and J by 3 bases, 12 bases remained unmatched.